This T cell receptor beta chain was observed in a study of T cell responses to AZD1222 COVID-19 vaccine. General observations from the study: Only a handful of people who got AZD1222 tested seropositive at baseline.

Concerning this clone: What it binds is not known.

The CDR3 extends over 14 amino acids. V was clipped by 2 bases and J by 0 bases, with 7 bases between them. Per the germline V gene, CDR1 is LNHDA and CDR2 is SQIVND (reference sequence). Here immunoSEQ multiplex PCR was the method, and the copy in TCRdb shows in-frame clones only, minus some. The data show roughly 130,000 clones, 70% to 90% seen once. This material consisted of peripheral blood, taken on day 0 of AZD1222 vaccination. This chain links TRBV19 with TRBJ1-1; D gene ambiguous. The origin of this receptor is an adult in good health. CDR3 sequence (DNA): TGTGCCAGTAGTATAAGACACGTGAACACTGAAGCTTTCTTT. It yields the protein CASSIRHVNTEAFF.